This TCR beta chain was identified during a study of blood T cell repertoires in COVID-19. Study-wide context: Specimens from acute and convalescent COVID-19 originated in the United States, Italy and Spain. Nucleic acid was either cDNA or gDNA, and it came from T cells, B-cell-depleted T cells, or PBMCs.

The CDR3 is 16 residues long. Germline V gene lookup returns CDR1 LGHNA and CDR2 YNFKEQ. J gave up 4 bases and V 0 bases, and 6 bases lay outside the gene matches. In the source study's methods: Reference gene primer amplification gave nucleated cell count estimates. Repertoires were generated with immunoSEQ multiplex PCR, while TCRdb's copy carries only in-frame clones and drops some. Clone size and the V and J calls come from that table; the DNA yielded D and trimming. This table has about 140,000 clones, around nine tenths appearing once. The TCR comes from a woman aged 45-65 years with active or convalescent COVID-19. The rearrangement joins TRBV4-2 to TRBJ2-1; TRBD2 matches at 7 bases. Sequenced sample: peripheral blood. CDR3 nucleotides: TGTGCCAGCAGCCAAGAGGGGGGGGAATTATACAATGAGCAGTTCTTC. This codes for CASSQEGGELYNEQFF.